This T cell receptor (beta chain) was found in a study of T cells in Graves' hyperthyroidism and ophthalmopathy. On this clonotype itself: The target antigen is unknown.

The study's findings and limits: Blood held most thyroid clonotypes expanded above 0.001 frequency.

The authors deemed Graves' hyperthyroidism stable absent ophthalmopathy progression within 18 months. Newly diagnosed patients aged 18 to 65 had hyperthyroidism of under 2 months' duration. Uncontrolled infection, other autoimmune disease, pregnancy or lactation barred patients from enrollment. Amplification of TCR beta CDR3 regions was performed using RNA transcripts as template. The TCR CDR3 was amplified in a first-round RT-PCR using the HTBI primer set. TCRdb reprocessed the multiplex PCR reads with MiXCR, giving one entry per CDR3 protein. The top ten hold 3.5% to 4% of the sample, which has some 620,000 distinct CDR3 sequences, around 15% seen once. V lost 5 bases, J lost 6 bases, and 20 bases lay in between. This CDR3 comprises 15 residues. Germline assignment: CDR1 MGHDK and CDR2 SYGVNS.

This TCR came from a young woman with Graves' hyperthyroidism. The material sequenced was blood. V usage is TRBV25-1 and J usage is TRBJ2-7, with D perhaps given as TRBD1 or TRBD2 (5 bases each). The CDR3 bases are TGTGCCAGCAGTACCCGCCGGGACGGCCGAGGCGAGCAGTACTTC. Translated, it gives CASSTRRDGRGEQYF.